One and the same sample provided the 15 T cell receptor beta chains below, sequenced in a study of CD8+ T cells in alopecia areata (dated by TCRdb to the late 2010s). What this sample's time point label stands for: around 4 weeks on oral tofacitinib. What the treatment or condition label conveys for this sample: oral pan-JAK inhibitor, 5-10 mg twice daily. Library preparation employed the immunoSEQ multiplex PCR assay. To provide template for TCR sequencing, every sample had RNA extracted and reverse transcribed into cDNA. TCRdb obtained this table from immuneACCESS and retained in-frame rearrangements with V and J assigned. These tables miss some clones; where compared with another copy, unresolved V genes account for less than half of the shortfall, and the remainder is unexplained. Here the sample has around 120,000 clones; less than 75% occur a single time. 25% to 35% of the sample lies in the top ten.

The material was CD8+ T cells sorted from blood, obtained at week 4, from a patient treated with tofacitinib. These receptors were obtained from a human donor with alopecia areata.

The chain couples TRBV4-1 to TRBJ2-5; D unresolved. Germline V CDR1 and CDR2: MGHRA, YSYEKL. The CDR3 consists of 17 residues. V was pared by 0 bases and J by 0 bases, with 14 bases between. The CDR3 DNA reads TGCGCCAGCAGCCAAGATTCAATCCTAATCAACCAAGAGACCCAGTACTTC. Amino acid sequence: CASSQDSILINQETQYF.

This clone came up a few times. The chain employs TRBV6-5 and TRBJ1-1, with D unclear. V lost 5 bases and J 4 bases, leaving 17 bases between the germline ends. This CDR3 has 15 residues. Germline CDR1 and CDR2: MNHEY and SVGAGI. The CDR3 spells CASSTLAGLGTEAFF. The DNA for the CDR3 is TGTGCCAGCAGTACTCTAGCGGGGTTGGGCACTGAAGCTTTCTTT.

This chain uses TRBV2 with TRBJ2-7; possibly TRBD2 for D (6 bases). Per germline, CDR1 SNHLY and CDR2 FYNNEI. The CDR3 extends over 13 amino acids. Trimming cost V 11 bases and J 3 bases, with 17 bases left between them. The CDR3 coding sequence is TGTGCCGGAGGGGATGGGGGAAACTACGAGCAGTACTTC. It codes for CAGGDGGNYEQYF.

The V and J genes are TRBV7-9 and TRBJ1-2; D possibly corresponds to TRBD1 (5 bases). Trimming pared 5 bases from V and 4 bases from J, leaving 14 bases between. Germline values: CDR1 SEHNR, CDR2 FQNEAQ (reference sequence). CDR3 length: 14 residues. CDR3 loop: CASSQDTGGYGYTF. In nucleotides, the CDR3 is TGTGCCAGCAGCCAAGATACAGGAGGCTATGGCTACACCTTC.

This chain connects TRBV6-1 to TRBJ2-7, with D perhaps matching TRBD1 (5 bases). This CDR3 spans 15 amino acids. Trimming shortened V by 0 bases and J by 0 bases, and 9 bases separated the two germline ends. CDR1 is MNHNS and CDR2 is SASEGT in the germline V gene. CDR3 protein: CASSEAQGSSYEQYF. CDR3 nucleotides: TGTGCCAGCAGTGAAGCGCAGGGATCCTCCTACGAGCAGTACTTC.

The chain carries TRBV30 and TRBJ2-5; a weak D match, TRBD1 (6 bases). V lost 5 bases to trimming and J lost 0 bases, with 13 bases between them. The germline gives CDR1 GTSNPN, CDR2 SVGIG (reference sequence). This CDR3 has 14 amino acids. Here the CDR3 DNA reads TGTGCCTGGTTGCAACAGGGTAACCAAGAGACCCAGTACTTC. It translates to CAWLQQGNQETQYF.

This chain connects TRBV30 to TRBJ2-1, with a possible D match to TRBD1 (5 bases). V was pared by 4 bases and J by 6 bases, with 16 bases between. Germline V CDR1 and CDR2: GTSNPN, SVGIG (reference sequence). There are 14 residues in the CDR3. CDR3 nucleotide sequence: TGTGCCTGGACACGCTGGACATCCCGCAATGAGCAGTTCTTC. This translates into CAWTRWTSRNEQFF.

The J gene is TRBJ2-7, the V gene TRBV30; 8 bases line up with TRBD1. This CDR3 has 17 amino acids. Germline V lookup: CDR1 GTSNPN, CDR2 SVGIG (reference sequence). V shed 1 base and J 3 bases; nucleotides not matched to a gene: 14. In nucleotides, the CDR3 is TGTGCCTGGAGTGGCATACTGGAGACAGGGGTGGACTACGAGCAGTACTTC. It yields the protein CAWSGILETGVDYEQYF.

The gene calls are TRBV18 and TRBJ2-4; the match to TRBD1 covers 9 bases. V lost 2 bases and J lost 8; bases outside the gene matches: 7. The germline V gene encodes CDR1 KGHSH and CDR2 LQKENI. The CDR3 covers 15 residues. The CDR3 coding sequence is TGTGCCAGCTCACCAACAAGGGACAGGGAAGACATTCAGTACTTC. It translates to CASSPTRDREDIQYF. The full variable domain, its missing parts supplied by reference TRBV18 and TRBJ2-4, is NAGVMQNPRHLVRRRGQEARLRCSPMKGHSHVYWYRQLPEEGLKFMVYLQKENIIDESGMPKERFSAEFPKEGPSILRIQQVVRGDSAAYFCASSPTRDREDIQYFGAGTRLSVL.

The V call is TRBV30, the J call TRBJ2-1; tentatively, D is TRBD1 (5 bases). With 0 bases removed from V and 2 bases from J, the gap between germline ends came to 17 bases. The germline gives CDR1 GTSNPN, CDR2 SVGIG (reference sequence). CDR3 length: 17 residues. The CDR3 reads CAWSVGAPLLAYNEQFF. The CDR3 coding sequence is TGTGCCTGGAGTGTAGGGGCCCCCCTTTTAGCCTACAATGAGCAGTTCTTC. The full variable domain, rest sourced from reference TRBV30 and TRBJ2-1, is SQTIHQWPATLVQPVGSPLSLECTVEGTSNPNLYWYRQAAGRGLQLLFYSVGIGQISSEVPQNLSASRPQDRQFILSSKKLLLSDSGFYLCAWSVGAPLLAYNEQFFGPGTRLTVL.

This clone showed up just a few times. The chain recombines TRBV7-9 with TRBJ2-7; 12 positions agree with TRBD2. The CDR3 covers 17 residues. With 1 base clipped from V and 0 bases from J, the junction kept 4 bases outside the gene matches. Germline loops: CDR1 SEHNR, CDR2 FQNEAQ (reference sequence). CDR3 protein: CASSLGGLAGNSYEQYF. The CDR3 DNA reads TGTGCCAGCAGCTTAGGTGGACTAGCGGGGAACTCCTACGAGCAGTACTTC.

This clone was found a few times. The V and J genes are TRBV9 and TRBJ1-4; 7 bases are a match to TRBD1. This CDR3 is built from 15 residues. The germline gives CDR1 SGDLS, CDR2 YYNGEE. With 3 bases clipped from V and 3 bases from J, the junction kept 5 bases outside the gene matches. DNA for the CDR3: TGTGCCAGCAGCGGCGCCGGGACAGCTAATGAAAAACTGTTTTTT. The encoded protein is CASSGAGTANEKLFF.

With respect to this clone: This sample includes further DNA sequences coding for the same CDR3. The genes are TRBV7-9 and TRBJ1-5; D uncertain. With 1 base removed from V and 4 bases from J, the gap between germline ends came to 2 bases. The CDR3 loop spans 12 amino acids. Germline CDR1 and CDR2: SEHNR and FQNEAQ (reference sequence). This CDR3 reads CASSLGNQPQHF. The CDR3 DNA reads as TGTGCCAGCAGCTTAGGGAATCAGCCCCAGCATTTT.

V usage is TRBV7-9 and J usage is TRBJ1-4; no definite D call. Per germline, CDR1 SEHNR and CDR2 FQNEAQ (reference sequence). CDR3 length: 15 residues. Trimming removed 4 bases at V and 8 bases at J, with 17 bases between. CDR3 nucleotides: TGTGCCAGCAGCTCACCCGACCCCGAACAGGAAAAACTGTTTTTT. Translating gives CASSSPDPEQEKLFF.

This clone has only a few counts. The rearrangement joins TRBV7-2 to TRBJ2-7, with TRBD2 matching 9 bases. Germline CDR1 and CDR2: SGHTA and FQGNSA. J was trimmed by 2 bases and V by 5 bases; bases with no gene match: 7. CDR3 length equals 15 residues. The CDR3 sequence: CASSQGSGGPYEQYF. The CDR3 nucleotides read TGTGCCAGCAGCCAGGGGAGCGGGGGGCCCTACGAGCAGTACTTC.